The 28 T cell receptor beta chains in this list originate from one sample, sequenced in a study of T-cell reconstitution after alpha-beta-depleted transplantation in children. During its preparation, the TCRbeta library received unique molecular identifiers. TCRdb redid the calling of the PCR reads with MiXCR, one entry per CDR3 protein. The table has roughly 100,000 distinct CDR3 sequences, about 7.5% seen once. The sequenced sample was PBMCs, obtained before TCRalphabeta/CD19-depleted stem cell transplant. These receptors were taken from a boy aged 2 to 10 with acute lymphoblastic leukemia, due to receive a stem cell transplant.

This clonotype was seen only a few times. The J gene is TRBJ2-3, the V gene TRBV4-1, with 12 bases matching TRBD2. V was pared by 0 bases and J by 4 bases, with 5 bases of the junction left unmatched. In germline, CDR1 is MGHRA, CDR2 YSYEKL. The CDR3 runs to 17 residues. The CDR3 loop is CASSQDPSGGAADTQYF. CDR3 sequence (DNA): TGCGCCAGCAGCCAAGATCCTAGCGGGGGGGCCGCAGATACGCAGTATTTT.

Details on this clonotype: This may arise from a read error, as a much more abundant clone is one base away. The V and J genes are TRBV11-2 and TRBJ1-4; TRBD1 matches at 7 bases. The CDR3 is 16 residues long. The V gene end was trimmed by 5 bases and the J gene end by 8 bases; junction bases not matched to a gene: 14. Germline V lookup: CDR1 SGHAT, CDR2 FQNNGV. The CDR3 spells CASSPGRQGWHEKLFF. The CDR3 bases are TGTGCCAGCAGCCCCGGGAGACAGGGATGGCACGAAAAACTGTTTTTT.

The chain is built from TRBV5-5 and TRBJ2-3, with a weak D call TRBD1 (5 bases). CDR3 length: 15 amino acids. Trimming stripped 4 bases from V and 1 base from J, with 13 bases between. Germline CDR1 and CDR2: SGHKS and YYEKEE (reference sequence). The CDR3 reads CASSLGLRCTDTQYF. The CDR3 DNA follows: TGTGCCAGCAGCCTGGGGCTCAGGTGCACAGATACGCAGTATTTT.

This clonotype was recorded many times. The rearrangement uses TRBV12-3 or TRBV12-4 and TRBJ1-2, with D unresolved. The CDR3 is 14 amino acids. The V and J ends lost 3 bases and 4 bases respectively, with 12 bases between them. CDR3 protein: CASSLSQARYGYTF. The CDR3 DNA reads as TGTGCCAGCAGTTTGTCCCAAGCCCGCTATGGCTACACCTTC.

This clonotype was seen repeatedly, ten times or more. This chain uses TRBV14 with TRBJ2-5; D call uncertain. This CDR3 is 13 amino acids long. Trimming cost V 1 base and J 4 bases, with 7 bases left between them. Germline V gives CDR1 SGHDN, CDR2 FVKESK. The CDR3 region is CASSQVRGETQYF. Written as DNA, the CDR3 is TGTGCCAGCAGCCAAGTCCGAGGAGAGACCCAGTACTTC.

This clonotype has more than one count but fewer than ten. The chain couples TRBV7-2 to TRBJ2-5; 12 bases fit TRBD2. The germline V gene has CDR1 SGHTA and CDR2 FQGNSA. V lost 3 bases and J lost 2; bases outside the gene matches: 4. CDR3 length equals 16 residues. CDR3: CASSFPSGGVQETQYF. CDR3 nucleotides: TGTGCCAGCAGCTTCCCTAGCGGGGGGGTACAAGAGACCCAGTACTTC.

The J gene is TRBJ1-1, the V gene TRBV20-1; possibly TRBD1 for D (5 bases). Germline V gives CDR1 DFQATT, CDR2 SNEGSKA (reference sequence). This CDR3 is built from 13 residues. Between the trimmed V and J ends, which lost 6 bases and 0 bases, there was a span of 11 bases. The CDR3 sequence: CSAAGHMNTEAFF. In DNA form, the CDR3 reads TGCAGTGCCGCAGGACATATGAACACTGAAGCTTTCTTT.

This clonotype was counted at least ten times. The J gene is TRBJ2-1, the V gene TRBV4-3, with TRBD2 identical over 7 bases. Trimming at V came to 0 bases and at J to 6 bases, leaving 8 bases not matched to a gene. Germline V gene data show CDR1 as LGHNA and CDR2 as YSLEER. This CDR3 is 16 amino acids long. The CDR3 region is CASSQEPLAETNEQFF. In DNA form, the CDR3 reads TGCGCCAGCAGCCAAGAACCCCTAGCGGAGACCAATGAGCAGTTCTTC.

This clonotype was seen at least ten times. The chain employs TRBV7-2 and TRBJ1-5, with D uncertain. The germline V gene encodes CDR1 SGHTA and CDR2 FQGNSA. The CDR3 contains 13 residues. V was clipped by 5 bases and J by 6 bases, with 11 bases between them. CDR3 sequence reads: CASSPTSRQPQHF. CDR3 in DNA: TGTGCCAGCAGCCCCACATCCCGTCAGCCCCAGCATTTT. Complete variable domain (other parts from reference TRBV7-2 and TRBJ1-5): GAGVSQSPSNKVTEKGKDVELRCDPISGHTALYWYRQSLGQGLEFLIYFQGNSAPDKSGLPSDRFSAERTGGSVSTLTIQRTQQEDSAVYLCASSPTSRQPQHFGDGTRLSIL.

Ten or more counts support this clonotype. The V call is TRBV4-1, the J call TRBJ1-1; no firm D call. CDR1 is MGHRA, CDR2 YSYEKL, per germline. V dropped 0 bases and J dropped 1 base, with 6 bases sitting between them. This CDR3 spans 14 amino acids. CDR3 nucleotides: TGCGCCAGCAGCCAAGATAGGGAGAACACTGAAGCTTTCTTT. Translated: CASSQDRENTEAFF.

The chain links TRBV10-2 to TRBJ1-1; 12 positions agree with TRBD1. Germline V gene data show CDR1 as WSHSY and CDR2 as SAAADI. The CDR3 totals 15 residues. V lost 8 bases, J lost 5 bases, and 9 bases stayed unmatched. CDR3 bases: TGCGCCAGCCGAGGGACAGGGGGCGCGGGGACTGAAGCTTTCTTT. This encodes CASRGTGGAGTEAFF.

This clonotype was recorded many times. The chain is built from TRBV9 and TRBJ1-1; tentative D call: TRBD1 (6 bases). V lost 0 bases to trimming and J lost 4 bases, with 16 bases between them. The CDR3 extends over 16 amino acids. Looked up from germline, CDR1 is SGDLS and CDR2 is YYNGEE. The DNA of the CDR3 is TGTGCCAGCAGCGTAGATCCCCCGGGACAAGGCACTGAAGCTTTCTTT. This sequence encodes CASSVDPPGQGTEAFF.

This clonotype was seen repeatedly, ten times or more. J is TRBJ2-7 and V is TRBV5-1; 8 bases align to TRBD2. Germline loops: CDR1 SGHRS, CDR2 YFSETQ. CDR3 size: 16 residues. V was clipped by 1 base and J by 3 bases; unmatched bases: 9. The CDR3 DNA follows: TGCGCCAGCAGCTTGACGATTTCCGGGGGGGTCTACGAGCAGTACTTC. Protein product: CASSLTISGGVYEQYF.

Many counts were recorded for this clonotype. The genes are TRBV9 and TRBJ2-1; TRBD1 aligns across 8 bases. Trimming cost V 0 bases and J 6 bases; bases outside gene matches: 5. This CDR3 region has 15 residues. CDR1 SGDLS and CDR2 YYNGEE come from the germline V gene. The CDR3 spells CASSVGITGGNEQFF. The CDR3 DNA is TGTGCCAGCAGCGTAGGGATCACAGGGGGCAATGAGCAGTTCTTC.

This clonotype was observed at least ten times. The gene calls are TRBV14 and TRBJ2-7; 8 bases match TRBD2. Losses at the gene ends were 4 bases for V and 3 bases for J; bases not matched to a gene: 8. The CDR3 sequence is 15 residues long. Germline loops: CDR1 SGHDN, CDR2 FVKESK. The CDR3 bases are TGTGCCAGCAGCCCCTATAGCGGGGACTACTACGAGCAGTACTTC. It codes for CASSPYSGDYYEQYF.

The V and J genes are TRBV9 and TRBJ1-2; D call uncertain. Trimming took 3 bases from V and 5 from J, leaving 11 bases between them. The CDR3 is 13 amino acids. Germline V gene lookup returns CDR1 SGDLS and CDR2 YYNGEE. In DNA, the CDR3 is TGTGCCAGCAGCGATAGGAGGCCGTATGGCTACACCTTC. This gives the protein CASSDRRPYGYTF.

This clonotype was counted at least ten times. This rearrangement joins TRBV12-3 or TRBV12-4 to TRBJ1-5, with 11 bases identical to TRBD1. CDR3 size: 14 residues. After removal of 3 bases from V and 6 bases from J, the junction contained 1 base not matched to a gene. The CDR3: CASSFGQGAQPQHF. The DNA for the CDR3 is TGTGCCAGCAGTTTTGGACAGGGGGCTCAGCCCCAGCATTTT.

The V call is TRBV20-1, the J call TRBJ2-7, with D possibly matching TRBD2 (6 bases). The V end was cut by 3 bases, the J end by 4 bases, with 13 bases between. This CDR3 region has 13 residues. Germline V CDR1 and CDR2: DFQATT, SNEGSKA (reference sequence). This CDR3 reads CSARPTGGYEQYF. CDR3 nucleotide sequence: TGCAGTGCTAGGCCCACTGGAGGGTACGAGCAGTACTTC.

This clonotype was counted a few times. The rearrangement uses TRBV5-1 and TRBJ2-3; D is ambiguous. Germline loops: CDR1 SGHRS, CDR2 YFSETQ. The CDR3 contains 13 residues. The ends were cut back, 2 bases at V and 3 bases at J, with 7 bases in the middle. The CDR3 is CASSLLGTDTQYF. CDR3 nucleotide sequence: TGCGCCAGCAGCTTATTGGGAACAGATACGCAGTATTTT.

This clonotype was recorded many times. The chain has TRBV4-1 and TRBJ1-1, with D maybe TRBD1 (5 bases). The CDR3 covers 16 residues. V lost 0 bases and J 1 base, leaving 12 bases between the germline ends. Germline CDR1 is MGHRA and CDR2 is YSYEKL. In DNA, the CDR3 is TGCGCCAGCAGCCAAGATTTAAGAACAGGGAACACTGAAGCTTTCTTT. This translates into CASSQDLRTGNTEAFF.

This clonotype came up many times. The chain joins TRBV10-2 to TRBJ2-3, with 7 nucleotides matching TRBD2. J was trimmed by 3 bases and V by 7 bases; bases with no gene match: 13. Germline V lookup: CDR1 WSHSY, CDR2 SAAADI. This CDR3 region has 16 residues. CDR3 DNA sequence: TGCGCCAGCACTAGGCTCGGCTGGGAGGGAACAGATACGCAGTATTTT. It codes for CASTRLGWEGTDTQYF.

This clonotype was detected ten times or more. The J gene is TRBJ2-2, the V gene TRBV20-1; TRBD1 agrees at 9 bases. Per germline, CDR1 DFQATT and CDR2 SNEGSKA (reference sequence). The CDR3 has 17 amino acids. Trimming at V came to 0 bases and at J to 5 bases, leaving 10 bases not matched to a gene. Written as DNA, the CDR3 is TGCAGTGCTAGAGATGGGTGGACAGGGGATGGGACCGGGGAGCTGTTTTTT. This gives the protein CSARDGWTGDGTGELFF.

This clonotype was found many times. The V and J genes are TRBV7-2 and TRBJ2-1; D possibly uses TRBD1 or TRBD2 (5 bases each). CDR1 is SGHTA and CDR2 is FQGNSA in the germline V gene. V shed 5 bases and J shed 6 bases, with 17 bases lying between them. This CDR3 is built from 15 residues. The CDR3 coding sequence is TGTGCCAGCAGCCGAGGCGCTGAGGGGTTCAATGAGCAGTTCTTC. It codes for CASSRGAEGFNEQFF.

This clonotype has at least ten counts. This rearrangement joins TRBV20-1 to TRBJ1-3; weak D call: TRBD1 (6 bases). Deletions cut 6 bases from V and 0 bases from J, with 12 bases between. Germline V gene lookup returns CDR1 DFQATT and CDR2 SNEGSKA (reference sequence). This CDR3 is built from 14 residues. The CDR3 nucleotides read TGCAGTGCGACTACAGGGCTCTCTGGAAACACCATATATTTT. This translates into CSATTGLSGNTIYF.

This clonotype was seen a few times. This chain connects TRBV4-1 to TRBJ2-5; TRBD2 matches 10 bases. This CDR3 is built from 15 residues. From germline, CDR1 is MGHRA and CDR2 YSYEKL. The V and J ends lost 0 bases and 4 bases, in that order; junction bases with no gene match: 2. The CDR3 nucleotides read TGCGCCAGCAGCCAAGAGATAGCGGGGGGAGAGACCCAGTACTTC. Translating gives CASSQEIAGGETQYF.

The rearrangement uses TRBV25-1 and TRBJ2-5, with 9 bases fitting TRBD1. CDR3 size: 14 residues. Looked up from germline, CDR1 is MGHDK and CDR2 is SYGVNS. J was trimmed by 4 bases and V by 3 bases; bases with no gene match: 3. CDR3 sequence: CASSDPGQGETQYF. DNA for the CDR3: TGTGCCAGCAGTGACCCGGGACAGGGAGAGACCCAGTACTTC.

This clonotype has a count of ten or more. The rearrangement links TRBV2 to TRBJ2-3; D is possibly TRBD1 or TRBD2 (5 bases each). This CDR3 has 15 residues. V was trimmed by 10 bases and J by 0 bases, leaving 17 bases between them. CDR1 SNHLY and CDR2 FYNNEI come from the germline V gene. The chain's CDR3 is CATKRMGTSTDTQYF. In DNA, the CDR3 is TGTGCCACCAAGAGGATGGGGACCAGCACAGATACGCAGTATTTT.

This clonotype appeared many times. J is TRBJ1-2 and V is TRBV21-1; TRBD1 is the table's D call and was not checked against the DNA. TRBV21-1 is deemed a pseudogene. The CDR3 contains 20 residues. Here the CDR3 reads CASSKKKVARVRLTKNGYTF. The CDR3 DNA is TGTGCCAGCAGCAAAAAAAAAGTTGCTCGGGTCAGGCTCACCAAAAATGGCTACACCTTC.